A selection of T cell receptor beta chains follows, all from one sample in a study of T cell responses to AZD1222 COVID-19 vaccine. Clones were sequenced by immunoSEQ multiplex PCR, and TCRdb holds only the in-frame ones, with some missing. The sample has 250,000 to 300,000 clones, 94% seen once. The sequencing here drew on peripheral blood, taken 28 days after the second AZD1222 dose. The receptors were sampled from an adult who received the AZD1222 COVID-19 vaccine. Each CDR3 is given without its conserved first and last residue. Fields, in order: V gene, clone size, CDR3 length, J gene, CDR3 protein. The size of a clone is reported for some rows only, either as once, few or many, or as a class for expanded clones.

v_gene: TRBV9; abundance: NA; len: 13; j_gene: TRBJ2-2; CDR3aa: ASSVDVGAAGELF
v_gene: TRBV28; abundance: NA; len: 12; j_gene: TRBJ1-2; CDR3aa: ASSPRGWSYGYT
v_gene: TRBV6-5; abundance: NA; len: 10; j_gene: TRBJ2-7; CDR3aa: ASSYLGNEQY
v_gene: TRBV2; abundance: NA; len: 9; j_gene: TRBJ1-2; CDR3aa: ATGQGASYT
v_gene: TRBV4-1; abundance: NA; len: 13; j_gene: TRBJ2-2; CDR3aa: ASSHVALNTGELF
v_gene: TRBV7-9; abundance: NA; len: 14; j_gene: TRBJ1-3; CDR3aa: ASSFAQGSSGNTIY
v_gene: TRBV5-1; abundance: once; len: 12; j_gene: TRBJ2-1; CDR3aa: ASSLAPGADEQF
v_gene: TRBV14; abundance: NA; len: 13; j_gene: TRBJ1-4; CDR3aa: ASSQEARTNEKLF
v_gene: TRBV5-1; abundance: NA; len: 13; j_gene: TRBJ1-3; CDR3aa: ASSGHPNSGNTIY
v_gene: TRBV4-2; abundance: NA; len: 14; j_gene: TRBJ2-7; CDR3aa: ASSQVFRDRDREQY
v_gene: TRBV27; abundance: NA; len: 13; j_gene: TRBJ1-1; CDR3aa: ASSFSPRANTEAF
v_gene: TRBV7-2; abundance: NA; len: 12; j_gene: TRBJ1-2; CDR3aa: ATERGQGVNGYT
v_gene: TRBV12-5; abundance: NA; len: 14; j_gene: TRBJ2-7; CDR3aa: ASGLVEDPRGREQY
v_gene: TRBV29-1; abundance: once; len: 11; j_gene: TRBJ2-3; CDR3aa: SVQGTLPDTQY
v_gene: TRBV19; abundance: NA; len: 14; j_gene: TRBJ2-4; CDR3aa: ASSLAGGQGKNIQY
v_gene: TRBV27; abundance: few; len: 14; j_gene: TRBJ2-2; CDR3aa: ASSFWGQGSTGELF
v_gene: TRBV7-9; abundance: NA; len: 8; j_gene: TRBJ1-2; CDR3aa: ASSTDGDT
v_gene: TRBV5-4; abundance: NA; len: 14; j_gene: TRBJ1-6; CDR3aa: ASSSTGGSYNSPLH
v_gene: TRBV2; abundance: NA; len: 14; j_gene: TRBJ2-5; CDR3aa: ASSTSGGDGWETQY
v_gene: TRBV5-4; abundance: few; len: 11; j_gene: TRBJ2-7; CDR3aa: ASSPGPVHEQY
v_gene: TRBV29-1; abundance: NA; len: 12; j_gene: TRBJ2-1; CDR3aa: SVEISGGGNEQF
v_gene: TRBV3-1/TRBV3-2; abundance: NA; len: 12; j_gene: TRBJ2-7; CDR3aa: ASSHLARSSEQY
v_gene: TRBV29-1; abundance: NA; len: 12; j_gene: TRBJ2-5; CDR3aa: SVPRDTHQETQY
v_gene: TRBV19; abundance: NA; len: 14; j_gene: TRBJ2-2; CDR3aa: ASSIDVGGWDGELF
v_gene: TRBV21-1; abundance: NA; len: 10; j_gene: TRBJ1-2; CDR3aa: ASSKVGEGYT